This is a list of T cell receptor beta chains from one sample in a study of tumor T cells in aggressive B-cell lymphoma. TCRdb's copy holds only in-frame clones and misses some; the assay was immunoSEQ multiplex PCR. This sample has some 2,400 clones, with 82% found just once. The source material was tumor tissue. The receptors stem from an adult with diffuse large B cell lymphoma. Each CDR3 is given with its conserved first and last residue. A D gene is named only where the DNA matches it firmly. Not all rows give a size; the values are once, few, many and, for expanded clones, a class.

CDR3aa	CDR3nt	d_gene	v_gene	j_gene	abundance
CASSGGTGVTYEQYF	TGTGCCAGCAGCGGTGGGACGGGGGTCACCTACGAGCAGTACTTC	NA	TRBV13	TRBJ2-7	NA
CASSGEGLAINEQYF	TGTGCCAGCAGTGGGGAGGGACTAGCGATAAACGAGCAGTACTTC	TRBD2	TRBV9	TRBJ2-7	NA
CASSVGREAPYEQYF	TGTGCCAGCAGCGTAGGGCGGGAGGCACCCTACGAGCAGTACTTC	TRBD2	TRBV9	TRBJ2-7	NA
CASSTREGYEQYF	TGTGCCAGCAGCACTAGGGAGGGCTACGAGCAGTACTTC	TRBD2	TRBV6-6	TRBJ2-7	NA
CASSQDLGKVPFNEQFF	TGCGCCAGCAGCCAAGATCTAGGAAAGGTCCCGTTCAATGAGCAGTTCTTC	NA	TRBV4-3	TRBJ2-1	NA
CASSFSGTGTLTDTQYF	TGCGCCAGCAGCTTTTCCGGGACAGGGACGTTGACAGATACGCAGTATTTT	TRBD1	TRBV5-1	TRBJ2-3	NA
CASSYSPEVLGLFF	TGTGCCAGCAGTTACTCCCCGGAGGTTCTGGGACTGTTTTTT	NA	TRBV6-5	TRBJ1-4	NA
CASTLLGQQFF	TGTGCCAGTACCCTTTTGGGCCAGCAGTTCTTC	NA	TRBV19	TRBJ2-1	few
CAMGKRDGNTGELFF	TGTGCCATGGGGAAGCGGGACGGGAACACCGGGGAGCTGTTTTTT	TRBD2	TRBV7-2	TRBJ2-2	NA
CASSVPGHGYTF	TGTGCCAGCAGCGTTCCAGGGCATGGCTACACCTTC	NA	TRBV7-9	TRBJ1-2	NA
CASSQALLVGGFNEQFF	TGCGCCAGCAGCCAAGCTCTCTTGGTTGGCGGGTTCAATGAGCAGTTCTTC	NA	TRBV4-1	TRBJ2-1	NA
CASTLGAGGGELFF	TGTGCCAGCACCCTAGGTGCCGGAGGCGGGGAGCTGTTTTTT	NA	TRBV28	TRBJ2-2	NA
CASSRGQGLNTEAFF	TGTGCCAGTAGTAGGGGACAGGGGTTGAACACTGAAGCTTTCTTT	TRBD1	TRBV19	TRBJ1-1	NA
CASSYLDSQETQYF	TGTGCCAGCAGTTACCTTGACAGCCAAGAGACCCAGTACTTC	NA	TRBV28	TRBJ2-5	NA
CASSVGRENYNEQFF	TGTGCCAGCAGCGTAGGGCGGGAGAACTACAATGAGCAGTTCTTC	TRBD2	TRBV9	TRBJ2-1	NA
CASSIDRGNEKLFF	TGTGCCAGTAGTATCGACAGGGGTAATGAAAAACTGTTTTTT	TRBD1	TRBV19	TRBJ1-4	few
CASSLRGTGRYIQYF	TGTGCCAGCAGTTTAAGAGGGACAGGGCGGTACATTCAGTACTTC	TRBD1	TRBV28	TRBJ2-4	NA
CASSIVRGHEQFF	TGTGCCAGTAGTATTGTGAGGGGGCATGAGCAGTTCTTC	TRBD1	TRBV19	TRBJ2-1	NA
CASSPRYEQFF	TGTGCCAGCAGCCCCCGGTATGAGCAGTTCTTC	NA	TRBV7-2	TRBJ2-1	NA
CASNQGGDQETQYF	TGTGCCAGCAACCAGGGGGGTGACCAAGAGACCCAGTACTTC	NA	TRBV2	TRBJ2-5	once
CASSQERTAMNTEAFF	TGTGCCAGCAGCCAAGAAAGGACAGCAATGAACACTGAAGCTTTCTTT	NA	TRBV4-2	TRBJ1-1	NA
CASSMTSGVYNEQFF	TGTGCCAGCAGCATGACTAGCGGAGTATACAATGAGCAGTTCTTC	TRBD2	TRBV6-5	TRBJ2-1	NA
CASTRDRDNDYGYTF	TGTGCCAGCACCCGGGACAGGGATAACGACTATGGCTACACCTTC	TRBD1	TRBV9	TRBJ1-2	NA
CASSFGPRQGSDGYTF	TGTGCCAGCAGTTTTGGTCCTCGTCAGGGTTCGGATGGCTACACCTTC	NA	TRBV28	TRBJ1-2	NA
CASSYSGFLSEQYF	TGTGCCAGCAGTTACTCCGGTTTCCTCTCCGAGCAGTACTTC	NA	TRBV6-5	TRBJ2-7	NA
CASSGLAGTYEQYF	TGTGCCAGCAGTGGGCTAGCGGGAACCTACGAGCAGTACTTC	TRBD2	TRBV6-6	TRBJ2-7	NA
CAWSVGGSSETQYF	TGTGCCTGGAGTGTTGGGGGGAGCTCGGAGACCCAGTACTTC	NA	TRBV30	TRBJ2-5	NA
CAISEVLDYNEQFF	TGTGCCATCAGTGAAGTACTAGATTATAATGAGCAGTTCTTC	NA	TRBV10-3	TRBJ2-1	once
CASSPKADSGEQYF	TGTGCCAGCTCACCAAAGGCGGACTCTGGGGAGCAGTACTTC	NA	TRBV18	TRBJ2-7	NA
CASSYTSGSPGEQYF	TGTGCCAGCAGTTATACTAGCGGGAGCCCGGGTGAGCAGTACTTC	TRBD2	TRBV7-2	TRBJ2-7	NA
CASRNQGSTEAFF	TGTGCCAGCAGGAATCAGGGGTCCACTGAAGCTTTCTTT	NA	TRBV2	TRBJ1-1	NA
CASSLQGALGETQYF	TGTGCCAGCAGCTTACAGGGGGCCCTGGGGGAGACCCAGTACTTC	TRBD1	TRBV7-9	TRBJ2-5	NA
CASSQVGLAFEQFF	TGTGCCAGCAGCCAAGTGGGACTAGCGTTTGAGCAGTTCTTC	TRBD2	TRBV14	TRBJ2-1	NA
CASSPEAGRTYEQYF	TGCGCCAGCAGCCCCGAGGCGGGTCGGACCTACGAGCAGTACTTC	NA	TRBV5-1	TRBJ2-7	few
CASAWLAGEGQYF	TGTGCCAGCGCCTGGCTAGCGGGAGAAGGGCAGTACTTC	TRBD2	TRBV6-1	TRBJ2-7	few
CASSMAPGGMETQYF	TGCGCCAGCAGCATGGCCCCGGGGGGAATGGAGACCCAGTACTTC	TRBD2	TRBV5-1	TRBJ2-5	NA
CASSPDLTNEQFF	TGTGCCAGCTCACCGGACTTAACCAATGAGCAGTTCTTC	NA	TRBV18	TRBJ2-1	NA
CASSSKPSGLLSYNEQFF	TGTGCCAGCAGCTCAAAACCAAGCGGACTCCTCTCCTACAATGAGCAGTTCTTC	NA	TRBV13	TRBJ2-1	NA
CASSFRLSGGANTEAFF	TGTGCCAGCAGTTTCAGGTTGTCAGGGGGCGCGAACACTGAAGCTTTCTTT	TRBD1	TRBV28	TRBJ1-1	NA
CASSLGAGVTDTQYF	TGTGCCAGCAGCTTAGGTGCGGGAGTGACAGATACGCAGTATTTT	TRBD2	TRBV11-2	TRBJ2-3	NA
CASSPLVGTGSETQYF	TGCGCCAGCAGCCCGTTGGTTGGTACCGGGTCGGAGACCCAGTACTTC	NA	TRBV5-1	TRBJ2-5	NA
CATSRALGQGNYGYTF	TGTGCCACCAGCAGGGCCTTGGGACAGGGCAACTATGGCTACACCTTC	TRBD1	TRBV15	TRBJ1-2	NA
CASSLWQNTEAFF	TGTGCCAGCAGCTTGTGGCAAAACACTGAAGCTTTCTTT	NA	TRBV5-6	TRBJ1-1	NA
CASSTGSVSYGYTF	TGTGCCAGCAGTACAGGGTCCGTTAGCTATGGCTACACCTTC	NA	TRBV28	TRBJ1-2	few
CASTLGGYNEQFF	TGTGCCAGCACCCTCGGGGGTTACAATGAGCAGTTCTTC	NA	TRBV2	TRBJ2-1	NA
CASLSTSGSRETQYF	TGTGCCAGCCTATCGACTAGCGGTAGTAGAGAGACCCAGTACTTC	TRBD2	TRBV27	TRBJ2-5	NA
CASSLWTSQETQYF	TGCGCCAGCAGCCTCTGGACAAGCCAAGAGACTCAGTACTTC	NA	TRBV5-1	TRBJ2-5	NA
CASNSGGSSYNEQFF	TGTGCCAGCAATTCGGGGGGGAGCTCCTACAATGAGCAGTTCTTC	TRBD2	TRBV6-5	TRBJ2-1	NA
CACDRDGTYEQYF	TGTGCCTGCGACAGGGATGGGACCTACGAGCAGTACTTC	TRBD1	TRBV30	TRBJ2-7	NA
CASSFLAAYNEQFF	TGCGCCAGCAGCTTCCTAGCGGCCTACAATGAGCAATTCTTC	TRBD2	TRBV5-1	TRBJ2-1	NA
CASSLRGGALWGYTF	TGTGCCAGCAGCTTGAGGGGCGGGGCCCTATGGGGCTACACCTTC	NA	TRBV5-8	TRBJ1-2	NA